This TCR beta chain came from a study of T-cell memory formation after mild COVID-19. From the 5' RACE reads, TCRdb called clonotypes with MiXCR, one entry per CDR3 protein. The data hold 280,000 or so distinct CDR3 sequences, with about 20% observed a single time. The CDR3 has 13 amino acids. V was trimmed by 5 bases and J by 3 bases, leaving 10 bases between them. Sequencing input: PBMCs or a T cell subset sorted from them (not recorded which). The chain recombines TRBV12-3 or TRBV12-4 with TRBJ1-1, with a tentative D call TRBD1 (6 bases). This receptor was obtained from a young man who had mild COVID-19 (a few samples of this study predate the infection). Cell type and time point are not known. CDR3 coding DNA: TGTGCCAGCAGTGACGGGGGCTACACTGAAGCTTTCTTT. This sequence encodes CASSDGGYTEAFF.